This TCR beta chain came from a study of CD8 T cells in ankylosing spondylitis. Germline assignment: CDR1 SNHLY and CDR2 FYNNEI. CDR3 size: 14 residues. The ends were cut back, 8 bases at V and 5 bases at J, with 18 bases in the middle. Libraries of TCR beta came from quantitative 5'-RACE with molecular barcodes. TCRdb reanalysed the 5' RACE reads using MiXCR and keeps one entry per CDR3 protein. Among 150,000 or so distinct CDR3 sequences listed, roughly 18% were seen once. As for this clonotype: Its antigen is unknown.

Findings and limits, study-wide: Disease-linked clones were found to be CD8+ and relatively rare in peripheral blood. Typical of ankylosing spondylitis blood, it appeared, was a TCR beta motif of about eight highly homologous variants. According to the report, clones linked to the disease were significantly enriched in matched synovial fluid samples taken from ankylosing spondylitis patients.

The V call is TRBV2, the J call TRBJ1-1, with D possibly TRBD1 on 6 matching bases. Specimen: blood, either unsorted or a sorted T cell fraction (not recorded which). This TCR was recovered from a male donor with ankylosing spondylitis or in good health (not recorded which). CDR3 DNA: TGTGCCAGCGGGAGGTGGGGGCAGGTGACTGAAGCTTTCTTT. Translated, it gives CASGRWGQVTEAFF.